This T cell receptor beta chain emerged from a study of tumor-infiltrating lymphocytes in oesophageal squamous cell carcinoma. TCRdb re-called the PCR reads through MiXCR, storing one row per CDR3 protein. The data hold some 16,000 distinct CDR3 sequences, with less than 55% observed a single time. Germline V gene data show CDR1 as SGHTA and CDR2 as FQGTGA. This CDR3 has 12 residues. V lost 5 bases, J lost 1 base, and 4 bases lay in between. The chain uses TRBV7-3 and TRBJ2-3; D gene unclear. The sequence was collected from a female donor with esophageal squamous cell carcinoma. Sequencing was performed on normal esophageal tissue next to the tumor. For the CDR3, the DNA is TGTGCCAGCAGCATAGGCACAGATACGCAGTATTTT. This translates into CASSIGTDTQYF.